Only a few counts were recorded for the clone carrying this TCR beta chain. Its cognate antigen is unknown. Sequencing was performed with immunoSEQ multiplex PCR; in TCRdb, only in-frame clones are kept and a portion is missing. The table lists fewer than 200,000 clones, about 85% of them singletons. These data are taken from a study of cytomegalovirus exposure and HLA in healthy donors. Study in general: The roughly 110 validation repertoires matched the roughly 700 first-cohort repertoires in platform, a later analysis reported. Overall study results and limits: TCR beta chains numbering roughly 150 were designated cytomegalovirus-associated. It was reported that the classifier diagnosed cytomegalovirus status with high specificity and sensitivity in both the original and validation cohorts. Most sequenced TCRs were rare (though some public TCRs occurred in many donors).

CDR1 is MNHEY and CDR2 is SVGAGI in the germline V gene. V was clipped by 8 bases and J by 7 bases, with 15 bases between them. This CDR3 has 14 residues. This clonotype was sampled from a man younger than 35 in good health and CMV-seropositive. The sample taken for sequencing was PBMCs. The chain employs TRBV6-5 and TRBJ1-6; D is possibly TRBD1 (5 bases). Here the CDR3 reads CASCQAGMNSPLHF. CDR3 DNA: TGTGCCAGCTGCCAGGCAGGGATGAATTCACCCCTCCACTTT.